This passage covers 4 T cell receptor beta chains from one sample sequenced in a study of cytomegalovirus exposure and HLA in healthy donors. Vbeta (60) and Jbeta (13) primers were used in the PCR. Sequencing used immunoSEQ multiplex PCR; TCRdb keeps in-frame clones, though not all of them. This sample has under 150,000 clones, with about three quarters found just once. Sequenced input: PBMCs. All receptors come from a woman aged 60-70 years in good health and CMV-seropositive.

The chain joins TRBV7-3 to TRBJ2-1, with 8 bases that match TRBD1. From germline, CDR1 is SGHTA and CDR2 FQGTGA. V gave up 7 bases and J gave up 6 bases; unmatched junction bases: 8. This CDR3 contains 14 residues. The CDR3 DNA reads TGTGCCAGCACCCGAGACAGGGGAACCAATGAGCAGTTCTTC. Its protein product is CASTRDRGTNEQFF.

Details on this clone: Distinct nucleotide sequences in the sample also encode this CDR3. This rearrangement joins TRBV4-2 to TRBJ1-6; 9 bases are a match to TRBD1. V trimming: 1 base; J trimming: 9 bases; junction bases outside the gene matches: 4. CDR3 length: 15 residues. Germline V gene data show CDR1 as LGHNA and CDR2 as YNFKEQ. The CDR3 sequence: CASSQGGQGISPLHF. CDR3 nucleotide sequence: TGTGCCAGCAGCCAAGGGGGACAGGGAATTTCACCCCTCCACTTT.

This clone showed up just a few times. V usage is TRBV9 and J usage is TRBJ1-2; 7 bases agree with TRBD1. V lost 3 bases to trimming and J lost 8 bases; unmatched junction nucleotides: 10. CDR3 size: 14 residues. Germline lookup yields CDR1 SGDLS and CDR2 YYNGEE. The CDR3 loop reads CASSAQTGSKGYTF. The CDR3 DNA sequence: TGTGCCAGCAGCGCCCAGACAGGGTCCAAGGGCTACACCTTC.

This chain links TRBV5-4 with TRBJ2-5; D is perhaps TRBD2 (7 bases). The CDR3 runs to 13 residues. Trimming removed 5 bases from V and 6 bases from J, with 14 bases in between. CDR1 and CDR2 (germline): SGHNT, YYREEE (reference sequence). CDR3 coding DNA: TGTGCCAGCAGTTGGGGGGGGGCACAGACCCAGTACTTC. This translates into CASSWGGAQTQYF.